These 19 T cell receptor beta chains came from one sample sequenced in a study of blood T cell repertoires in COVID-19. Produced via immunoSEQ multiplex PCR; TCRdb's table is partial and in-frame only. Of about 140,000 clones in the sample, 80% to 90% are singletons; the top ten hold about 11%. The source material was peripheral blood. The origin of the receptors is a man aged 60-69 years with active or convalescent COVID-19.

This clone appeared once. This chain uses TRBV7-2 with TRBJ1-5, with TRBD1 matching over 10 bases. This CDR3 has 16 amino acids. Germline V gene lookup returns CDR1 SGHTA and CDR2 FQGNSA. With 0 bases clipped from V and 7 bases from J, the junction kept 6 bases outside the gene matches. CDR3 nucleotide sequence: TGTGCCAGCAGCTTAGCAACCGGGACAGGGGACCAGCCCCAGCATTTT. As protein: CASSLATGTGDQPQHF.

This clone was observed a few times. The chain has TRBV19 and TRBJ1-4, with 10 positions matching TRBD1. Germline values: CDR1 LNHDA, CDR2 SQIVND (reference sequence). Trimming at V came to 7 bases and at J to 4 bases, leaving 6 bases not matched to a gene. The length of the CDR3 is 15 residues. The CDR3 nucleotides are TGTGCCAGTACCCCCTGGGACAGGGGTAATGAAAAACTGTTTTTT. Its protein product is CASTPWDRGNEKLFF.

The V and J genes are TRBV2 and TRBJ1-5; 8 bases agree with TRBD1. The junction had 7 bases not matched to a gene; V was cut back by 6 bases and J by 9 bases. There are 13 residues in the CDR3. Germline values: CDR1 SNHLY, CDR2 FYNNEI. The CDR3 nucleotides read TGTGCCAGCAGCGAGGACAGGGTCGGGCCCCAGCATTTT. Translation gives CASSEDRVGPQHF.

The chain carries TRBV3-1 (or the pseudogene TRBV3-2) and TRBJ2-5; D remains ambiguous. The germline V gene encodes CDR1 LGHDT and CDR2 YNNKEL (reference sequence). CDR3 size: 14 residues. Trimming pared 4 bases from V and 2 bases from J, leaving 11 bases between. The chain's CDR3 is CASSLYMLQETQYF. DNA of the CDR3: TGTGCCAGCAGCCTTTACATGCTTCAAGAGACCCAGTACTTC.

In this sample, this clone turned up a few times. This chain uses TRBV7-9 with TRBJ2-1; tentative D call: TRBD1 (5 bases). V dropped 1 base and J dropped 7 bases, with 14 bases sitting between them. The CDR3 loop spans 15 amino acids. The V gene's germline CDR1 is SEHNR and CDR2 FQNEAQ (reference sequence). CDR3 DNA sequence: TGTGCCAGCAGCTTAGGCCGAGTCGCAGGGAATGAGCAGTTCTTC. Protein product: CASSLGRVAGNEQFF.

The chain recombines TRBV4-1 with TRBJ2-1; 11 bases match TRBD2. Germline V gives CDR1 MGHRA, CDR2 YSYEKL. The J segment lost 6 bases and the V segment lost 0 bases, leaving 10 bases of the junction unmatched. CDR3 length equals 18 residues. The CDR3 loop reads CASSQDPASGRRGNEQFF. The CDR3 DNA sequence: TGCGCCAGCAGCCAAGATCCGGCTAGCGGGAGGCGGGGCAATGAGCAGTTCTTC.

The genes are TRBV7-9 and TRBJ2-7; tentative D call: TRBD1 (6 bases). The CDR3 covers 13 residues. The ends were cut back, 5 bases at V and 6 bases at J, with 14 bases in the middle. From germline, CDR1 is SEHNR and CDR2 FQNEAQ (reference sequence). In nucleotides, the CDR3 is TGTGCCAGCAGCCCGGACAGCCTCCCCGAGCAGTACTTC. This encodes CASSPDSLPEQYF.

This rearrangement joins TRBV29-1 to TRBJ2-1; TRBD1 is a possible D gene (6 bases). V lost 4 bases and J lost 6, with 16 bases in between. CDR3 size: 14 residues. The germline CDR1 and CDR2 sequences are SQVTM and ANQGSEA. Here the CDR3 reads CSVGLSGVGNEQFF. Here the CDR3 DNA reads TGCAGCGTTGGTCTTTCAGGGGTGGGCAATGAGCAGTTCTTC.

The rearrangement joins TRBV5-1 to TRBJ2-5; D might be TRBD1 (5 bases). V dropped 0 bases and J dropped 1 base, with 10 bases sitting between them. Germline V lookup: CDR1 SGHRS, CDR2 YFSETQ. CDR3 length: 15 residues. For the CDR3, the DNA is TGCGCCAGCAGCTTGGACACAGGACCCCAAGAGACCCAGTACTTC. Encoded protein: CASSLDTGPQETQYF. Based on the CDR3 plus reference TRBV5-1 and TRBJ2-5, the full variable domain is KAGVTQTPRYLIKTRGQQVTLSCSPISGHRSVSWYQQTPGQGLQFLFEYFSETQRNKGNFPGRFSGRQFSNSRSEMNVSTLELGDSALYLCASSLDTGPQETQYFGPGTRLLVL.

The chain uses TRBV19 and TRBJ1-1; D is possibly TRBD1 (6 bases). V lost 1 base to trimming and J lost 0 bases, with 9 bases between them. Germline CDR1 and CDR2: LNHDA and SQIVND (reference sequence). The CDR3 runs to 15 residues. Written as DNA, the CDR3 is TGTGCCAGTAGTATAGTGGGGGCTTTGAACACTGAAGCTTTCTTT. It codes for CASSIVGALNTEAFF.

V and J are TRBV19 and TRBJ2-2; 11 bases fit TRBD1. The CDR3 runs 16 residues. Per the germline V gene, CDR1 is LNHDA and CDR2 is SQIVND (reference sequence). V shed 5 bases and J 5 bases; nucleotides not matched to a gene: 7. The CDR3 loop is CASSAGTGGETGELFF. The DNA of the CDR3 is TGTGCCAGTAGTGCAGGGACAGGGGGTGAGACCGGGGAGCTGTTTTTT.

The rearrangement links TRBV5-1 to TRBJ1-2; 11 bases are shared with TRBD1. The CDR3 spans 14 residues. J lost 7 bases, V lost 3 bases, and 5 bases had no gene match. Germline V gene data show CDR1 as SGHRS and CDR2 as YFSETQ. Written as DNA, the CDR3 is TGCGCCAGCAGCTCCGGACAGGGGGCGCTTGGCTACACCTTC. Its translation: CASSSGQGALGYTF.

This sequence joins TRBV5-4 and TRBJ1-2; 11 bases match TRBD1. The CDR3 is 15 amino acids. CDR1 and CDR2 (germline): SGHNT, YYREEE (reference sequence). J was trimmed by 3 bases and V by 0 bases; bases with no gene match: 1. DNA for the CDR3: TGTGCCAGCAGCTTGGGGACAGGGGGCCACTATGGCTACACCTTC. Encoded protein: CASSLGTGGHYGYTF.

The chain employs TRBV3-1 (or the pseudogene TRBV3-2) and TRBJ2-4; the D is unclear. CDR1 and CDR2 (germline): LGHDT, YNNKEL (reference sequence). CDR3 length: 14 residues. V was cut by 1 base and J by 7 bases, with 11 bases left in between. CDR3 in DNA: TGTGCCAGCAGCCAAGTTCTAAGAGAGAACATTCAGTACTTC. Its translation is CASSQVLRENIQYF.

The chain links TRBV25-1 to TRBJ2-2, with 7 bases lining up with TRBD2. The CDR3 consists of 14 residues. The V segment lost 6 bases and the J segment 2 bases; nucleotides outside the gene matches: 3. The germline V gene has CDR1 MGHDK and CDR2 SYGVNS. The DNA for the CDR3 is TGTGCCAGCAGAAGGGAGGGTAACACCGGGGAGCTGTTTTTT. Its translation is CASRREGNTGELFF.

The rearrangement uses TRBV27 and TRBJ2-1; no definite D call. CDR1 is MNHEY and CDR2 is SMNVEV in the germline V gene (reference sequence). Trimming cost V 2 bases and J 0 bases, with 11 bases left between them. This CDR3 comprises 16 residues. This CDR3 reads CASSLMAVLSYNEQFF. CDR3 nucleotides: TGTGCCAGCAGTTTAATGGCGGTACTCTCCTACAATGAGCAGTTCTTC.

V is TRBV5-5 and J is TRBJ1-2; D not certain. Germline CDR1 reads SGHKS; CDR2 reads YYEKEE (reference sequence). CDR3 length: 16 residues. V was shortened by 0 bases and J by 3 bases, with 15 bases between the two germline ends. In DNA form, the CDR3 reads TGTGCCAGCAGCTTGGCCCAGTTAACAGCCGACTATGGCTACACCTTC. As protein: CASSLAQLTADYGYTF.

This chain connects TRBV28 to TRBJ2-1, with 7 bases matching TRBD1. With V trimmed by 5 bases and J by 4 bases, 11 bases remained unmatched. The germline V gene encodes CDR1 MDHEN and CDR2 SYDVKM. The CDR3 extends over 16 amino acids. The CDR3 nucleotides are TGTGCCAGCAGTCCTCCGGACAGGACCTTTTACAATGAGCAGTTCTTC. It yields the protein CASSPPDRTFYNEQFF.

This clone has a single count. The gene calls are TRBV5-1 and TRBJ1-2; weak D call: TRBD1 (6 bases). The V and J ends lost 0 bases and 8 bases respectively, with 11 bases between them. The CDR3 extends over 13 amino acids. Germline CDR1 is SGHRS and CDR2 is YFSETQ. The CDR3 DNA reads TGCGCCAGCAGCTTGGGTGGGGGCGCGGGCTACACCTTC. Its protein is CASSLGGGAGYTF. Together with reference TRBV5-1 and TRBJ1-2, the CDR3 gives the full variable domain: KAGVTQTPRYLIKTRGQQVTLSCSPISGHRSVSWYQQTPGQGLQFLFEYFSETQRNKGNFPGRFSGRQFSNSRSEMNVSTLELGDSALYLCASSLGGGAGYTFGSGTRLTVV.